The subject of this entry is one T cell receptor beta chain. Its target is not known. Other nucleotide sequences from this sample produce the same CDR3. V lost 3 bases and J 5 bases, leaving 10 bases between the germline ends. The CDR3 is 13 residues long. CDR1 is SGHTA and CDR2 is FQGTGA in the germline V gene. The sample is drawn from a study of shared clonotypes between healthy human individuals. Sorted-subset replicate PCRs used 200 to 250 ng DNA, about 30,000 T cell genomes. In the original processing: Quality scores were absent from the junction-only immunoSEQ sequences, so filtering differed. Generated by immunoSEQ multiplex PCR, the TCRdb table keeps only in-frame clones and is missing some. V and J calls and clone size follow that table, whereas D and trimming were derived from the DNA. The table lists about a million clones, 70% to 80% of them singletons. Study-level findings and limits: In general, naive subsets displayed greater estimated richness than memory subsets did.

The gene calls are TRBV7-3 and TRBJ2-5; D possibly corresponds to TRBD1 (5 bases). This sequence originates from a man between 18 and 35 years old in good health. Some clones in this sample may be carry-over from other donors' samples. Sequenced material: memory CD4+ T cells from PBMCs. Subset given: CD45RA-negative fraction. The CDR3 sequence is CASSFGAEETQYF. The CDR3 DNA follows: TGTGCCAGCAGCTTTGGGGCAGAGGAGACCCAGTACTTC.